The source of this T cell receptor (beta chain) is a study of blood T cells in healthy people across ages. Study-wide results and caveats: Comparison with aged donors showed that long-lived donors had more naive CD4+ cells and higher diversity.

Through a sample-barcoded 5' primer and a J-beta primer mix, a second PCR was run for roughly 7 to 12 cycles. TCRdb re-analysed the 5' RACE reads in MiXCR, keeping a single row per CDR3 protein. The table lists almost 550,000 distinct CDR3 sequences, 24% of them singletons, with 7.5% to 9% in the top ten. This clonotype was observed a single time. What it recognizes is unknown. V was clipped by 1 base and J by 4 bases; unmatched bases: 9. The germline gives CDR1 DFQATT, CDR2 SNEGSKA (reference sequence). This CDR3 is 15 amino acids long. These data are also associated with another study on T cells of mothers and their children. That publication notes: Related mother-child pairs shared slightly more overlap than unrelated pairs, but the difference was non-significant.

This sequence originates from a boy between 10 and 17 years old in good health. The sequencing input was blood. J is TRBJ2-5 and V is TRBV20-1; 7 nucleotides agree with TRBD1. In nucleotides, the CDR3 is TGCAGTGCTAGAGCGACAGGGATGTTAGGAGAGACCCAGTACTTC. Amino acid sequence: CSARATGMLGETQYF.